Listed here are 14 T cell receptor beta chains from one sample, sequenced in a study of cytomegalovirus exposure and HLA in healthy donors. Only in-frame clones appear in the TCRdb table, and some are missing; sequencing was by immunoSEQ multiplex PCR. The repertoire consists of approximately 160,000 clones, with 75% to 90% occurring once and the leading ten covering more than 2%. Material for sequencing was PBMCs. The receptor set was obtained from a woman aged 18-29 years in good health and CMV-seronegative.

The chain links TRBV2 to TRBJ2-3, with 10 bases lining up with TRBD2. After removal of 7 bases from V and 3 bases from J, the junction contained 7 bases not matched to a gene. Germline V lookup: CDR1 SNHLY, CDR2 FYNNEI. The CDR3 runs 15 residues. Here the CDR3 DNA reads TGTGCCAGCACTTCCAGCGGGGGGGCGACAGATACGCAGTATTTT. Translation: CASTSSGGATDTQYF.

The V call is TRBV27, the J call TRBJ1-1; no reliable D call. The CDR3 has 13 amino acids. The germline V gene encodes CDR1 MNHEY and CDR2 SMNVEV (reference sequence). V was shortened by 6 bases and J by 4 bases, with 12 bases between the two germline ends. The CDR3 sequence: CASRLNEVTEAFF. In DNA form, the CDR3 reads TGTGCCAGCAGATTGAACGAGGTCACTGAAGCTTTCTTT.

Here the CDR3 DNA reads TGCGCCAGCAGCCTCGGGACAGGGGGCGAAAAACTGTTTTTT. Translated: CASSLGTGGEKLFF. The chain couples TRBV5-1 to TRBJ1-4, with TRBD1 matching 12 bases. Trimming took 4 bases from V and 8 from J; bases not matched to a gene: 3. Germline CDR1 and CDR2: SGHRS and YFSETQ. This CDR3 spans 14 amino acids.

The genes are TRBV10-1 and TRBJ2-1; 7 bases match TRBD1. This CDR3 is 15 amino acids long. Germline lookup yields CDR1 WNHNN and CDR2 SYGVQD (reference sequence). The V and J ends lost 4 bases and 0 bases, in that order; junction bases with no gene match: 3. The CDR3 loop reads CASSAGTASYNEQFF. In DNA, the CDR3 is TGCGCCAGCAGTGCCGGGACAGCCTCCTACAATGAGCAGTTCTTC.

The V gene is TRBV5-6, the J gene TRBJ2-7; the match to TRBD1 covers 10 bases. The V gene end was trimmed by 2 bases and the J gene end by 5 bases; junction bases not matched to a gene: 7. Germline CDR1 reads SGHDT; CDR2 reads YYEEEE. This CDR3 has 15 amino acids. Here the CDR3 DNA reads TGTGCCAGCAGCTTCCGGGACAGGGGTATCCACGAGCAGTACTTC. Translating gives CASSFRDRGIHEQYF.

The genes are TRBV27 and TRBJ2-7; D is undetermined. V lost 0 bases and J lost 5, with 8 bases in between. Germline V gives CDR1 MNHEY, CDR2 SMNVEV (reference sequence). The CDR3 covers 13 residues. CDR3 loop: CASSLSLANEQYF. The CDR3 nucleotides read TGTGCCAGCAGTTTATCCTTAGCTAACGAGCAGTACTTC.

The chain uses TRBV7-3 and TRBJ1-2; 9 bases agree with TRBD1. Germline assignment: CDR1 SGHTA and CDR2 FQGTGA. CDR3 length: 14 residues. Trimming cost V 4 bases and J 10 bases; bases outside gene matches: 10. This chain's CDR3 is CASSSTGTGKTYTF. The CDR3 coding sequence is TGTGCCAGCAGCTCGACCGGGACAGGGAAAACCTACACCTTC.

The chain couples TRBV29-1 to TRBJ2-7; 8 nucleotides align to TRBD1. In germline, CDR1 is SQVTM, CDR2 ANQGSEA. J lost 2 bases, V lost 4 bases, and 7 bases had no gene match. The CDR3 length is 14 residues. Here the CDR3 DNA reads TGCAGCGTTGTTCCAACAGGGGGAACCTACGAGCAGTACTTC. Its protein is CSVVPTGGTYEQYF.

The CDR3 here is CASSVNTPIRDSPERYTF. The CDR3 DNA reads as TGTGCCAGCTCAGTAAACACTCCAATCCGGGACAGCCCAGAGCGCTACACCTTC. The gene calls are TRBV18 and TRBJ1-2; 7 bases match TRBD1. The germline V gene has CDR1 KGHSH and CDR2 LQKENI. The CDR3 covers 18 residues. The ends lost 5 bases at V and 9 bases at J; junction bases unmatched: 24. Full variable domain (missing parts from reference TRBV18 and TRBJ1-2): NAGVMQNPRHLVRRRGQEARLRCSPMKGHSHVYWYRQLPEEGLKFMVYLQKENIIDESGMPKERFSAEFPKEGPSILRIQQVVRGDSAAYFCASSVNTPIRDSPERYTFGSGTRLTVV.

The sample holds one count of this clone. CDR3 coding DNA: TGTGCCAGCAGCAAAGGGGCTCCAAGCTCCTACAATGAGCAGTTCTTC. Translated, it gives CASSKGAPSSYNEQFF. The rearrangement links TRBV7-6 to TRBJ2-1; D might be TRBD1 (5 bases). V lost 5 bases and J 0 bases, leaving 14 bases between the germline ends. Germline lookup yields CDR1 SGHVS and CDR2 FNYEAQ. The CDR3 runs to 16 residues.

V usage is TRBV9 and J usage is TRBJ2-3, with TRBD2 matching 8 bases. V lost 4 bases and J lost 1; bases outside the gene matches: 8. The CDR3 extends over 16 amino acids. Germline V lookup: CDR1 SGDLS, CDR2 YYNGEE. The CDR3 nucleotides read TGTGCCAGCAGCAGCCGACTAGCGCTAGGCACAGATACGCAGTATTTT. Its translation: CASSSRLALGTDTQYF.

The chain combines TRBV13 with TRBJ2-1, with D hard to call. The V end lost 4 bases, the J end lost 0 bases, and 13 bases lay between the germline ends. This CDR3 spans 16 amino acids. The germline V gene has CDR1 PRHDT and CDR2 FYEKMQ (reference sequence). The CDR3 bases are TGTGCCAGCAGCTCCCCCCAGGATAGCTCCTACAATGAGCAGTTCTTC. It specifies CASSSPQDSSYNEQFF. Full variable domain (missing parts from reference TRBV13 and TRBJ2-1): AAGVIQSPRHLIKEKRETATLKCYPIPRHDTVYWYQQGPGQDPQFLISFYEKMQSDKGSIPDRFSAQQFSDYHSELNMSSLELGDSALYFCASSSPQDSSYNEQFFGPGTRLTVL.

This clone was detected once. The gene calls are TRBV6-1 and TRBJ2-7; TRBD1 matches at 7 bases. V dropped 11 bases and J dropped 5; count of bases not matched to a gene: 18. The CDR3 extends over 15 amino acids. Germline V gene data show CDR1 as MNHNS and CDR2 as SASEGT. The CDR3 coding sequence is TGTGCCGGCATGACAGGGTTAGGCACTACGGACGAGCAGTACTTC. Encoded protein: CAGMTGLGTTDEQYF.

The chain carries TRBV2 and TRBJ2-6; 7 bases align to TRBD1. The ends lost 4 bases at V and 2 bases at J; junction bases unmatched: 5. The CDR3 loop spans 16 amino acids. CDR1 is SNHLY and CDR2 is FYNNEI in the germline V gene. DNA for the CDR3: TGTGCCAGCAGTGCTACAGGGGTCGCTGGGGCCAACGTCCTGACTTTC. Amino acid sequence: CASSATGVAGANVLTF.